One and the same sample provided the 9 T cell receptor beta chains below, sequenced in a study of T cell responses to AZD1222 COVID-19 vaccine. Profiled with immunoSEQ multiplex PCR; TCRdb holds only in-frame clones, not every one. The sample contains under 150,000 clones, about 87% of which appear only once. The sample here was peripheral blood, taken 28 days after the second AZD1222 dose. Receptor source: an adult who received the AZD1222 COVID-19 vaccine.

CDR3 loop: CASSYSGTGGGYGYTF. In nucleotides, the CDR3 is TGTGCCAGCAGTTACTCGGGGACAGGGGGCGGCTATGGCTACACCTTC. V and J are TRBV6-5 and TRBJ1-2; 12 bases are a match to TRBD1. The V gene's germline CDR1 is MNHEY and CDR2 SVGAGI. V lost 0 bases to trimming and J lost 4 bases; unmatched junction nucleotides: 3. This CDR3 comprises 16 residues.

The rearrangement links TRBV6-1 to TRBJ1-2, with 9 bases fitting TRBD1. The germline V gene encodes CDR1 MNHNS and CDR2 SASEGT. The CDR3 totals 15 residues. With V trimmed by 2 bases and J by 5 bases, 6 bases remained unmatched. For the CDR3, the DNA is TGTGCCAGCAGTGAAACGTTAGGGACAGGGTATGGCTACACCTTC. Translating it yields CASSETLGTGYGYTF.

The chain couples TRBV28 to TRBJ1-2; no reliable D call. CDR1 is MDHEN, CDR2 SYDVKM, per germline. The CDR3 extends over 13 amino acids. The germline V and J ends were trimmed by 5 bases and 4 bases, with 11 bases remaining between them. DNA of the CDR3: TGTGCCAGCAGTCAACAGTCATTCTATGGCTACACCTTC. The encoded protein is CASSQQSFYGYTF.

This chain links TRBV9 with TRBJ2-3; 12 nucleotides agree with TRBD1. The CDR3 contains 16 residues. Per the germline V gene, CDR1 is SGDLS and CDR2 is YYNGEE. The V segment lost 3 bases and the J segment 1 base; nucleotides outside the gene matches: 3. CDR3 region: CASSGGTGGGTDTQYF. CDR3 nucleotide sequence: TGTGCCAGCAGCGGGGGGACAGGGGGCGGCACAGATACGCAGTATTTT.

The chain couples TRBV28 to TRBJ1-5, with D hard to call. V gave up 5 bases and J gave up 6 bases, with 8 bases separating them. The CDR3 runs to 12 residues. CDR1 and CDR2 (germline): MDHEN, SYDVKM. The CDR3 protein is CASSLRGQPQHF. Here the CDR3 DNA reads TGTGCCAGCAGTCTCCGGGGTCAGCCCCAGCATTTT.

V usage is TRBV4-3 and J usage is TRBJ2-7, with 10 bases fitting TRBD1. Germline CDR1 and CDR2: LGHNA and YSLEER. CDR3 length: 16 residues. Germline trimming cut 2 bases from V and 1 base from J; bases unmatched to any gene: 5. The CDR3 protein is CASSQLRTGGSYEQYF. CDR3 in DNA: TGCGCCAGCAGCCAATTAAGGACAGGGGGGTCCTACGAGCAGTACTTC.

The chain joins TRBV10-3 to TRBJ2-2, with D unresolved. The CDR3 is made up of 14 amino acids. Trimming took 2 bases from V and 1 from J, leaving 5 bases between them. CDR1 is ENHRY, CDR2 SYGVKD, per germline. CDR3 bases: TGTGCCATCAGTGAGACCATGAACACCGGGGAGCTGTTTTTT. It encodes CAISETMNTGELFF.

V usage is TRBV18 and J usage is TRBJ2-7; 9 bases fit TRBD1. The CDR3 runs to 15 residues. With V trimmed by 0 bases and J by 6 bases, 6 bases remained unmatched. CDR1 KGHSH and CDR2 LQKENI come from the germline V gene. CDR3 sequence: CASSPPTGGTGEQYF. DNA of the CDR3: TGTGCCAGCTCACCACCAACAGGGGGCACGGGCGAGCAGTACTTC. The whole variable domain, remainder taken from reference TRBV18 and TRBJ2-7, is NAGVMQNPRHLVRRRGQEARLRCSPMKGHSHVYWYRQLPEEGLKFMVYLQKENIIDESGMPKERFSAEFPKEGPSILRIQQVVRGDSAAYFCASSPPTGGTGEQYFGPGTRLTVT.

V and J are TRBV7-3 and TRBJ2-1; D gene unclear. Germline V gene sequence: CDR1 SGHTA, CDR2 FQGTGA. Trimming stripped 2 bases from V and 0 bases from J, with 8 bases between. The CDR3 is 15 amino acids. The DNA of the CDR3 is TGTGCCAGCAGCTTAGGACCGAGCTCCTACAATGAGCAGTTCTTC. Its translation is CASSLGPSSYNEQFF.